This T cell receptor beta chain originates from a study of T-cell reconstitution after alpha-beta-depleted transplantation in children. Per the germline V gene, CDR1 is MNHEY and CDR2 is SVGAGI. V lost 0 bases and J 0 bases, leaving 11 bases between the germline ends. The CDR3 totals 16 residues. This clonotype was picked up a small number of times. During its preparation, the TCRbeta library received unique molecular identifiers. Using its own MiXCR run on the PCR reads, TCRdb lists one record per CDR3 protein. Among hundreds of thousands of distinct CDR3 sequences, approximately 17% were seen once, and the ten largest hold about 1.1%.

The specimen comprised PBMCs from the stem cell graft donor, sampled from the stem cell graft. This clonotype was sampled from a human donor who donated a stem cell graft to a child with acute myeloid leukemia. V gene TRBV6-5 combines with J gene TRBJ1-1; unclear D gene. The CDR3 sequence: CASSYSRVTVNTEAFF. CDR3 bases: TGTGCCAGCAGTTACTCGAGAGTTACGGTGAACACTGAAGCTTTCTTT.